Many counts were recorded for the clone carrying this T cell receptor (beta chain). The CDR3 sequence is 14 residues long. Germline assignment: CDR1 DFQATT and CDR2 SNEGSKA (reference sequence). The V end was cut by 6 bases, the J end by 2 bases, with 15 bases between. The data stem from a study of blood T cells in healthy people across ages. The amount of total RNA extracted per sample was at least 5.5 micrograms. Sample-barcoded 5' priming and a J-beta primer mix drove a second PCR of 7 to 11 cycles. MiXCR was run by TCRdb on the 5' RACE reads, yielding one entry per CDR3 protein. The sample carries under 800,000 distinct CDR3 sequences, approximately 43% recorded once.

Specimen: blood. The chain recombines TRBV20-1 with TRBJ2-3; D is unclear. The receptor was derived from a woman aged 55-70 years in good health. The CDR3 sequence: CSAPKGIPTDTQYF. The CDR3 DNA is TGCAGTGCGCCGAAGGGTATCCCCACAGATACGCAGTATTTT.